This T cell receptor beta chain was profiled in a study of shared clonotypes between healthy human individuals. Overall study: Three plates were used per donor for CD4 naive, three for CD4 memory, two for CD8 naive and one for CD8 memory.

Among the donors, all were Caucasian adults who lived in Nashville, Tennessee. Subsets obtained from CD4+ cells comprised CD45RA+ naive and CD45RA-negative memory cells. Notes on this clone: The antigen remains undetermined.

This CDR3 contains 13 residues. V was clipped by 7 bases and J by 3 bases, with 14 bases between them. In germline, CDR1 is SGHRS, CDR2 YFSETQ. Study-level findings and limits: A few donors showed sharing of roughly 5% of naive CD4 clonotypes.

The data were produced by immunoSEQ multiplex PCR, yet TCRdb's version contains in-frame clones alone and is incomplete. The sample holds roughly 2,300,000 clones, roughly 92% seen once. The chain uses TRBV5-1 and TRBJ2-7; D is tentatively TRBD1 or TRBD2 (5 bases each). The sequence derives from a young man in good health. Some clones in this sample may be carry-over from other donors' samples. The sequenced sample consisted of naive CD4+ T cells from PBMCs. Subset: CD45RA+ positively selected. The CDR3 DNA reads TGCGCCAGCGCACCGGGGCAGAACTACGAGCAGTACTTC. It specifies CASAPGQNYEQYF.